This T cell receptor beta chain was found in a study of blood T cell repertoires in COVID-19. In the study overall: Acute and convalescent COVID-19 samples came from the United States, Italy and Spain. From T cells, B-cell-depleted T cells, or PBMCs came the material, which was cDNA or gDNA.

CDR1 is SGHRS, CDR2 YFSETQ, per germline. Unmatched junction bases numbered 2, after V lost 3 bases and J lost 1 base. The CDR3 is 14 amino acids. Original data processing: Reference gene primer amplification gave nucleated cell count estimates. TCRdb keeps only in-frame clones here, not all; method: immunoSEQ multiplex PCR. V and J calls and clone size are those listed in that table; D and trimming were worked out from the DNA. The sample has 250,000 to 300,000 clones, 84% seen once. Sequencing was done on a sample of peripheral blood. The source of this sequence is a man aged 55 to 70 with acute or convalescent COVID-19. The chain combines TRBV5-1 with TRBJ1-1, with 8 bases fitting TRBD1. CDR3 DNA: TGCGCCAGCAGCTCCGACAGGGGGAACACTGAAGCTTTCTTT. Translation: CASSSDRGNTEAFF. Looking up the rest from reference TRBV5-1 and TRBJ1-1 gives the full variable domain: KAGVTQTPRYLIKTRGQQVTLSCSPISGHRSVSWYQQTPGQGLQFLFEYFSETQRNKGNFPGRFSGRQFSNSRSEMNVSTLELGDSALYLCASSSDRGNTEAFFGQGTRLTVV.